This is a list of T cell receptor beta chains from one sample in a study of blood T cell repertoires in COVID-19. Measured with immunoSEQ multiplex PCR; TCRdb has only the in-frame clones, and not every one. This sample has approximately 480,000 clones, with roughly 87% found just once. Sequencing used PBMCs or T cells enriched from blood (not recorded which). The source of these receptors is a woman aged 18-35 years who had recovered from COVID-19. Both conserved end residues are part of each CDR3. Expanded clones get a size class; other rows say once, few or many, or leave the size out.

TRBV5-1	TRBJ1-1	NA	CASSLEPGETEAFF
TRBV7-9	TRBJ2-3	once	CASSLGQGSTDTQYF
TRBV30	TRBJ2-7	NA	CAGRRGTYEQYF
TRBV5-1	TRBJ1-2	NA	CASRPGGDGYTF
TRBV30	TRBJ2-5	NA	CASTGRGEETQYF
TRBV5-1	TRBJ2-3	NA	CASCWGQGRDTQYF
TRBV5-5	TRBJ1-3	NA	CASSLTGYYSGNTIYF
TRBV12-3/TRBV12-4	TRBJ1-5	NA	CASRTGENQPQHF
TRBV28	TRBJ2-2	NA	CATQTGLFTGELFF
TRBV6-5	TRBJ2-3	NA	CASSFSGYTDTQYF
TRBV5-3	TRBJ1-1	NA	CARSNHRARGAFF
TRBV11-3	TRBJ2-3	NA	CASSRGLGPTDTQYF
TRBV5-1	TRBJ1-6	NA	CASSPEDPRALHF
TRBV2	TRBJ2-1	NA	CASSEGASGGAWWDEQFF
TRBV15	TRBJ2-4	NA	CATSPPVSENIQYF
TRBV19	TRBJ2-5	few	CASSTRESGGGTQYF
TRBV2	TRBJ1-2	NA	CASSEWGGDGYTF
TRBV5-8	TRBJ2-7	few	CASSLNRGYEQYF
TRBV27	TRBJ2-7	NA	CASSLKRTAYEQYF
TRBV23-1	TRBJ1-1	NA	CASSQSARGNTEAFF
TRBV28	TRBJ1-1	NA	CASERLVNTEAFF
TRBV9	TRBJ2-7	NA	CASSETCGDTTGTYEQYF
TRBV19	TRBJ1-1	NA	CASSRPGRGTEAFF
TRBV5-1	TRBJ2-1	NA	CASNTGTSGINEQFF
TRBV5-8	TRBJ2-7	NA	CASSGRLAGGSSYEQYF
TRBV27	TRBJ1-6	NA	CASGGGADNSPLHF
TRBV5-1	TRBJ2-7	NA	CASTTTGGDEQYF
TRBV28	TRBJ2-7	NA	CASSRSSGGLGEQYF
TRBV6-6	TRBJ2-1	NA	CASSPHGTSGGYINEQFF
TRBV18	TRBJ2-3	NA	CASSPQRARGDTQYF
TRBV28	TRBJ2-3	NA	CASSWTAGDTQYF
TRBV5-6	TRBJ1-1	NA	CASSLTATEAFF
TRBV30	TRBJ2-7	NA	CAWSGQGGEQYF
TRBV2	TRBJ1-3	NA	CASTRQSSGNTIYF
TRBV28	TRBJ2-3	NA	CASSPGGTDTQYF
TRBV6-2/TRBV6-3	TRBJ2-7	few	CASSFITVPTSYEQYF
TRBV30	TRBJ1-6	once	CAWSYGGGRSPLHF
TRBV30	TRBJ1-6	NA	CAWGTGDNSPLHF
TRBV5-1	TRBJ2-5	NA	CASSLNPRAYQETQYF